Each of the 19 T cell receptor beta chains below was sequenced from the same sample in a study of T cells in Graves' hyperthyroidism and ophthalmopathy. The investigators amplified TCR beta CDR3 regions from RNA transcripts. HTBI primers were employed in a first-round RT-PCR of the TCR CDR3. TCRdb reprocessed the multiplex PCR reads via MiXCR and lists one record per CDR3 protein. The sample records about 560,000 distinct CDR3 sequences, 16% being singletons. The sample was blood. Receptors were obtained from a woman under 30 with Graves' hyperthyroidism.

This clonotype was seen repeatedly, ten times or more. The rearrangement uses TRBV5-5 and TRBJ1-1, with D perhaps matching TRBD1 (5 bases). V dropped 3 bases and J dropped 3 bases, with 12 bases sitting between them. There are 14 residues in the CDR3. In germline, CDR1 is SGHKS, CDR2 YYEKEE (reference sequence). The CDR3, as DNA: TGTGCCAGCAGCTCTCAGGGTTGGCACACTGAAGCTTTCTTT. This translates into CASSSQGWHTEAFF.

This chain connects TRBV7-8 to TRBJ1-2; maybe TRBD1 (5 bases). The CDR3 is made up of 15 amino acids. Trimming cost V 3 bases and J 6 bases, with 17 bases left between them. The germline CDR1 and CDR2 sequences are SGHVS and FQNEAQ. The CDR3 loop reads CASSLTGTKGDGYTF. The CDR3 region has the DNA TGTGCCAGCAGCTTGACCGGGACGAAAGGGGATGGCTACACCTTC.

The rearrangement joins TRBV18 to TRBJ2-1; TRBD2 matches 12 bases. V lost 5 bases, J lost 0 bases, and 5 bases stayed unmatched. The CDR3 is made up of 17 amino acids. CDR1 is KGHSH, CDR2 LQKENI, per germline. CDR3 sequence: CASSATSGRRSYNEQFF. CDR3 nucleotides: TGTGCCAGCTCAGCGACTAGCGGGAGACGCTCCTACAATGAGCAGTTCTTC.

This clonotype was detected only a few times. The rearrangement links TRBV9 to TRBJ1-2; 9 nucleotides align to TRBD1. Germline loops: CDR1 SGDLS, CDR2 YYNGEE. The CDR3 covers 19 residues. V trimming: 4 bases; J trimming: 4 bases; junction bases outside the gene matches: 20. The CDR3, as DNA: TGTGCCAGCAGCCCCCGATTCCCGGGACAGGGCAAGAGGCTCTATGGCTACACCTTC. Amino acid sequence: CASSPRFPGQGKRLYGYTF.

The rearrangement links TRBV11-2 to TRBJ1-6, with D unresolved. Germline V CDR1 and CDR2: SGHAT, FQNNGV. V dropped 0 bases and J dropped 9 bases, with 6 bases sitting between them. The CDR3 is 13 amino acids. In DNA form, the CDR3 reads TGTGCCAGCAGCTTAGACAGGCGTTCACCCCTCCACTTT. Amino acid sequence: CASSLDRRSPLHF.

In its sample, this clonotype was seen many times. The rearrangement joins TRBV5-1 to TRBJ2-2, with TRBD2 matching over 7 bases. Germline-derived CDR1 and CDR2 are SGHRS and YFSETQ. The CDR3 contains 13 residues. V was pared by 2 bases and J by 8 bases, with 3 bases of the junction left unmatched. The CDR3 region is CASSLLLAGELFF. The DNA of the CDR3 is TGCGCCAGCAGCTTACTACTAGCGGGGGAGCTGTTTTTT.

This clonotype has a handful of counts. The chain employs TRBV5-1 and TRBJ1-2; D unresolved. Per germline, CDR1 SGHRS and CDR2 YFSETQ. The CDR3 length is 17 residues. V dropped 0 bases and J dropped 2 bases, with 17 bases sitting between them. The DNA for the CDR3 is TGCGCCAGCAGCTTGGACGCCCGAGGGCAGGACAACTATGGCTACACCTTC. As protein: CASSLDARGQDNYGYTF.

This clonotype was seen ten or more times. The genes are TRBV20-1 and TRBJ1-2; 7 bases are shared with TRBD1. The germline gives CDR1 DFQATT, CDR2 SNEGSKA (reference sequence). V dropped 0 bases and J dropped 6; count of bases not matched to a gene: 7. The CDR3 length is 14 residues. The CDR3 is CSARDKGTGDGYTF. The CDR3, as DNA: TGCAGTGCTAGAGATAAAGGCACAGGGGATGGCTACACCTTC.

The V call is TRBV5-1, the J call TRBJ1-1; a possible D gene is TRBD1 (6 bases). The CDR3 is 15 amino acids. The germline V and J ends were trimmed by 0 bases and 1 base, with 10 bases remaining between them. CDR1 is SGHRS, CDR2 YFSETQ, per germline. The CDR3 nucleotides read TGCGCCAGCAGCTTGGCCGGGACAAGGAACACTGAAGCTTTCTTT. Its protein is CASSLAGTRNTEAFF.

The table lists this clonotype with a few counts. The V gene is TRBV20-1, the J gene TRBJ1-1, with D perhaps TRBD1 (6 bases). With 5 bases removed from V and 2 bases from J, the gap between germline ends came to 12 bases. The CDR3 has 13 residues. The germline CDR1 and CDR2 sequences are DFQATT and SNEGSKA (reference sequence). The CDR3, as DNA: TGCAGTGCTTCGTACAGGGATAACACTGAAGCTTTCTTT. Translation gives CSASYRDNTEAFF.

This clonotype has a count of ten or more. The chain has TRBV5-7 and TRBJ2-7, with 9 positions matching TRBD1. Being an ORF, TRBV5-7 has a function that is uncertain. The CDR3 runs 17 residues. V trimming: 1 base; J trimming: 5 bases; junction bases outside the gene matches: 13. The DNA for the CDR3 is TGTGCCAGCAGCTTGAGGGGTACAGGGGGCGCTCCCCACGAGCAGTACTTC. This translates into CASSLRGTGGAPHEQYF.

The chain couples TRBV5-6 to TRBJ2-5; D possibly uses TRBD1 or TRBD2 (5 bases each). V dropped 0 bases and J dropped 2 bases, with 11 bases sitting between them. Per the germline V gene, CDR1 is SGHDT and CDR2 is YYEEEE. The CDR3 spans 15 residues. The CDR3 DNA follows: TGTGCCAGCAGCTTGGCCAGGGAGCGGCAAGAGACCCAGTACTTC. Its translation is CASSLARERQETQYF.

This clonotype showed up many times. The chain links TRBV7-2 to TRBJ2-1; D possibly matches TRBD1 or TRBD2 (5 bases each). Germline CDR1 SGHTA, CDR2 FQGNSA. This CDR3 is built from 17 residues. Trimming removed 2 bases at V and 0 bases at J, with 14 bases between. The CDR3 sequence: CASSLNRPGSSYNEQFF. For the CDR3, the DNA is TGTGCCAGCAGCTTAAATCGGCCAGGGAGCTCCTACAATGAGCAGTTCTTC.

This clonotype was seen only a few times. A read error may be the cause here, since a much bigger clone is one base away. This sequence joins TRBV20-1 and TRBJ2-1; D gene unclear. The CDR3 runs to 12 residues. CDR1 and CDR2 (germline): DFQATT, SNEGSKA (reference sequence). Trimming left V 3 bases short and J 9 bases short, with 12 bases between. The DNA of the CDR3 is TGCAGTGCTAGGGCCCGTCCAAGTGAGCAGTTCTTC. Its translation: CSARARPSEQFF.

This CDR3 is CAISESRGQNYEQYF. CDR3 DNA sequence: TGTGCCATCAGTGAGTCACGGGGACAAAACTACGAGCAGTACTTC. J is TRBJ2-7 and V is TRBV10-3; TRBD1 is a possible D gene (6 bases). V was cut by 0 bases and J by 3 bases, with 12 bases left in between. The CDR3 has 15 residues. Germline values: CDR1 ENHRY, CDR2 SYGVKD.

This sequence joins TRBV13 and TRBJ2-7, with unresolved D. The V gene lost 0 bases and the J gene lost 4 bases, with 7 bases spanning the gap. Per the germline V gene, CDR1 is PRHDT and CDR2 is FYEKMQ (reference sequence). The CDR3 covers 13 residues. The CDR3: CASSLGSVYEQYF. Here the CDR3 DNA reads TGTGCCAGCAGCTTAGGTTCCGTGTACGAGCAGTACTTC. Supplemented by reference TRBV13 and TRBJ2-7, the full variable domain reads AAGVIQSPRHLIKEKRETATLKCYPIPRHDTVYWYQQGPGQDPQFLISFYEKMQSDKGSIPDRFSAQQFSDYHSELNMSSLELGDSALYFCASSLGSVYEQYFGPGTRLTVT.

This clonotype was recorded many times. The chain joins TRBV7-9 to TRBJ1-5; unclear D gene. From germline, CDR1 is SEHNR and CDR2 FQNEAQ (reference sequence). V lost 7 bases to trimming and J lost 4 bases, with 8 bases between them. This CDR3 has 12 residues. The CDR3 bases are TGTGCCAGCACCGACTCAAATCAGCCCCAGCATTTT. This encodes CASTDSNQPQHF.

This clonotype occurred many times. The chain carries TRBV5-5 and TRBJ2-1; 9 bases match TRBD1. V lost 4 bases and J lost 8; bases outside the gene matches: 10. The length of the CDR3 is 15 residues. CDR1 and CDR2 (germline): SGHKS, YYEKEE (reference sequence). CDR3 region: CASSHPGQGSYEQFF. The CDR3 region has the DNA TGTGCCAGCAGCCACCCGGGACAGGGAAGCTATGAGCAGTTCTTC.

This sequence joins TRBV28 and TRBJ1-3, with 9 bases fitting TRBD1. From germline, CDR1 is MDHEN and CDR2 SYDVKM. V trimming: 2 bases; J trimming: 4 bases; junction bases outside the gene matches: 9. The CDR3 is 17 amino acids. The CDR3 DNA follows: TGTGCCAGCAGTTTACCCCGGACAGGGGATAACGGAAACACCATATATTTT. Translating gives CASSLPRTGDNGNTIYF. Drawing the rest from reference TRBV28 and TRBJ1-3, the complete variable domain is DVKVTQSSRYLVKRTGEKVFLECVQDMDHENMFWYRQDPGLGLRLIYFSYDVKMKEKGDIPEGYSVSREKKERFSLILESASTNQTSMYLCASSLPRTGDNGNTIYFGEGSWLTVV.